One sample yielded the 2 T cell receptor beta chains listed below, sequenced in a study of Ad26.COV2.S vaccination and SARS-CoV-2 variants (dated by TCRdb to 2020 to 2022). The intended sense of this specimen's treatment or condition label: over 15 received Ad26.COV2.S at low or high dose, single or two shots; five or six received placebo; per-sample allocation not given. For vaccine and placebo recipients, the sequenced repertoires came from samples collected on day 63 after the first injection. Libraries were built with the immunoSEQ multiplex PCR assay. As stored in TCRdb, this immuneACCESS dataset retains in-frame rearrangements with V and J assigned. A fraction of the clones does not appear; measured against another copy, unresolved V genes explain less than half of the discrepancy, and the remainder lacks a known reason. Present in this sample are under 550,000 clones, approximately 92% of which were seen just once. The ten most abundant clones make up roughly an eighth of the sample.

The sample was peripheral blood, taken in a trial of Ad26.COV2.S vaccine versus placebo. The receptors come from a person between 18 and 59 years old who received the Ad26.COV2.S COVID-19 vaccine or a placebo.

The count of this clone is one. The V and J genes are TRBV5-1 and TRBJ2-1, with D hard to call. CDR1 is SGHRS, CDR2 YFSETQ, per germline. This CDR3 spans 15 amino acids. The germline V and J ends were trimmed by 0 bases and 3 bases, with 10 bases remaining between them. The CDR3 region is CASSLAGPNYNEQFF. For the CDR3, the DNA is TGCGCCAGCAGCTTGGCGGGCCCAAACTACAATGAGCAGTTCTTC.

This chain joins TRBV10-3 and TRBJ1-1; no clear D. The length of the CDR3 is 15 residues. V was clipped by 0 bases and J by 10 bases, with 18 bases between them. The germline CDR1 and CDR2 sequences are ENHRY and SYGVKD. In DNA form, the CDR3 reads TGTGCCATCAGTGAGTCAGCGGGATTAGGGTCGGCAGCTTTCTTT. Amino acid sequence: CAISESAGLGSAAFF.